This T cell receptor (beta chain) is from a study of blood T cell repertoires in COVID-19. This CDR3 contains 14 residues. Germline V gene sequence: CDR1 MNHEY, CDR2 SMNVEV (reference sequence). The V end lost 9 bases, the J end lost 1 base, and 15 bases lay between the germline ends. Profiled with immunoSEQ multiplex PCR; TCRdb holds only in-frame clones, not every one. The repertoire includes some 350,000 clones, 70% to 90% of them detected once, and about 3% sits in the top ten. Sequences were obtained from peripheral blood. The sequence derives from a human donor in a cohort sampled during active COVID-19. This sequence joins TRBV27 and TRBJ2-5; D perhaps matches TRBD1 (6 bases). Here the CDR3 reads CASKRGTAQETQYF. Here the CDR3 DNA reads TGTGCCAGTAAAAGGGGGACCGCCCAAGAGACCCAGTACTTC.